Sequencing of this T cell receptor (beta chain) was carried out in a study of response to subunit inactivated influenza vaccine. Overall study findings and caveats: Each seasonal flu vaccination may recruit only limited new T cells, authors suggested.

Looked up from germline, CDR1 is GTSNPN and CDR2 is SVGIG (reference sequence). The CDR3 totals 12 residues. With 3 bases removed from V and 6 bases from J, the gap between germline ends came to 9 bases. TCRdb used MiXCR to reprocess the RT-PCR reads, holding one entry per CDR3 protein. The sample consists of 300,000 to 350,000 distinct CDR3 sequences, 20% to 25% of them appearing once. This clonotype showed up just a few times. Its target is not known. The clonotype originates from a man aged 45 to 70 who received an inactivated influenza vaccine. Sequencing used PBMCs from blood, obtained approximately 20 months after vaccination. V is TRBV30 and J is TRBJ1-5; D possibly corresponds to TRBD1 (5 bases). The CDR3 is CAWRSGGQPQHF. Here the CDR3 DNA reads TGTGCCTGGAGGAGCGGGGGTCAGCCCCAGCATTTT.